This T cell receptor (beta chain) was identified during a study of T cells after yellow fever vaccination. Study-wide results and limits: A large majority of primary-vaccination clones showed up again after the booster (approximately 96% CD4, about 90% CD8).

This clonotype was picked up many times. Its cognate antigen is unknown. Germline V gives CDR1 SGHVS, CDR2 FNYEAQ. The V end was cut by 5 bases, the J end by 4 bases, with 17 bases between. This CDR3 is built from 15 residues. Conversion of TCR transcripts into cDNA relied on 5'RACE template switching, which added a universal primer site and UMIs. TCRdb re-called the 5' RACE reads through MiXCR, storing one row per CDR3 protein. The sample records 280,000 or so distinct CDR3 sequences, roughly 9% being singletons. The material was CD4+ T cells sorted from PBMCs, obtained 5 days after the yellow fever booster vaccination. The clonotype comes from a man between 18 and 29 years old who received the YFV17D yellow fever vaccine. The chain uses TRBV7-6 and TRBJ2-5; D is perhaps TRBD1 or TRBD2 (5 bases each). CDR3: CASSRGGFEGETQYF. The CDR3 DNA follows: TGTGCCAGCAGCCGGGGCGGGTTTGAGGGAGAGACCCAGTACTTC.